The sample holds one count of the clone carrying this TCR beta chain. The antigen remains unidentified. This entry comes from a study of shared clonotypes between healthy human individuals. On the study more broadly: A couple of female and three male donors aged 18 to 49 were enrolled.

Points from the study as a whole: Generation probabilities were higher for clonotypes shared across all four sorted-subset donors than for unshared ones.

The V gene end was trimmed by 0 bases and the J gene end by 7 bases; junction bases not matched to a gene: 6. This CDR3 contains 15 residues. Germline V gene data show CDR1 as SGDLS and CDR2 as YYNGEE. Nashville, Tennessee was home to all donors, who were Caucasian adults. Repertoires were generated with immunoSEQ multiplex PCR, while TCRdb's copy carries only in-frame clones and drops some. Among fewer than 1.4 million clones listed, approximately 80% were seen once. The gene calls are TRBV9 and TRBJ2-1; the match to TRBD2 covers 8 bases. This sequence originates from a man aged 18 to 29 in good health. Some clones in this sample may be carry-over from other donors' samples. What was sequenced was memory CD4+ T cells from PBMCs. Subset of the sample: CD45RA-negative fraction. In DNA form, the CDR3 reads TGTGCCAGCAGCGTAGACCCGGGAGGGCCGAATGAGCAGTTCTTC. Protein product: CASSVDPGGPNEQFF.